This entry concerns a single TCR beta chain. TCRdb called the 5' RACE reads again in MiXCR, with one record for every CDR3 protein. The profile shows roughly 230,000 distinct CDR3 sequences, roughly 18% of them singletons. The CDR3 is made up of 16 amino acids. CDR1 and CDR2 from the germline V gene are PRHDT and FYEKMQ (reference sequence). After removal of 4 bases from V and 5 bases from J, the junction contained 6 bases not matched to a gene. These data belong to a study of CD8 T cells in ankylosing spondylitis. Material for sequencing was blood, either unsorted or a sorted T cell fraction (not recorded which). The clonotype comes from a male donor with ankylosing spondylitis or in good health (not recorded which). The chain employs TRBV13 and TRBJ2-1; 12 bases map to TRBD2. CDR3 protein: CASSYRTSGINNEQFF. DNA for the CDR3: TGTGCCAGCAGCTACCGGACTAGCGGGATAAACAATGAGCAGTTCTTC.